The 3 T cell receptor beta chains presented below share a single source sample, sequenced in a study of control samples from healthy donors and cancer patients. Measured with immunoSEQ multiplex PCR; TCRdb has only the in-frame clones, and not every one. The data hold over 150,000 clones, with 90% to 95% observed a single time. The sample taken for sequencing was blood. The receptors originated from a man aged 18 to 29 in good health.

The chain carries TRBV2 and TRBJ2-1, with 13 bases fitting TRBD2. The V gene's germline CDR1 is SNHLY and CDR2 FYNNEI. The junction had 11 bases not matched to a gene; V was cut back by 7 bases and J by 2 bases. The CDR3 has 18 residues. CDR3 sequence (DNA): TGTGCCAGCAAGGCATCCACTAGCGGGGGGGCCACCTACAATGAGCAGTTCTTC. Protein sequence: CASKASTSGGATYNEQFF.

The chain employs TRBV12-3 or TRBV12-4 and TRBJ2-1; possible D gene TRBD2, 7 bases. V lost 3 bases to trimming and J lost 10 bases, with 13 bases between them. This CDR3 is built from 13 residues. CDR3 protein: CASSLAGAREQFF. CDR3 bases: TGTGCCAGCAGTTTGGCGGGGGCGAGGGAGCAGTTCTTC.

The chain joins TRBV5-6 to TRBJ1-2, with 8 bases aligning to TRBD1. V was pared by 0 bases and J by 1 base, with 8 bases of the junction left unmatched. The CDR3 is made up of 17 amino acids. CDR1 is SGHDT, CDR2 YYEEEE, per germline. DNA of the CDR3: TGTGCCAGCAGCTTGGCGGGACAGGTCTTTTTTAACTATGGCTACACCTTC. This codes for CASSLAGQVFFNYGYTF.